Presented here are 16 T cell receptor beta chains from one specimen sequenced in a study of T-cell memory formation after mild COVID-19. TCRdb passed the 5' RACE reads through MiXCR, listing each CDR3 protein once. The sample yields 210,000 or so distinct CDR3 sequences, about 11% seen once. The sequencing sample was made of PBMCs or a T cell subset sorted from them (not recorded which). These receptors all come from a man aged 18 to 30 who had mild COVID-19 (a few samples of this study predate the infection). Cell type and time point are not known.

This chain joins TRBV7-2 and TRBJ1-5; 7 bases agree with TRBD1. J gave up 1 base and V 3 bases, and 6 bases lay outside the gene matches. This CDR3 has 16 residues. Looked up from germline, CDR1 is SGHTA and CDR2 is FQGNSA. In nucleotides, the CDR3 is TGTGCCAGCAGCTTGTACGACAGGGCGAGCAATCAGCCCCAGCATTTT. This gives the protein CASSLYDRASNQPQHF.

The chain couples TRBV5-1 to TRBJ1-2, with D tentatively TRBD1 (6 bases). V gave up 3 bases and J gave up 8 bases, with 17 bases separating them. The CDR3 loop spans 14 amino acids. Per the germline V gene, CDR1 is SGHRS and CDR2 is YFSETQ. CDR3 protein: CASSSFLGAMGYTF. The CDR3 coding sequence is TGCGCCAGCAGCTCGTTTTTGGGGGCAATGGGCTACACCTTC.

This clonotype occurred a few times. The J gene is TRBJ2-7, the V gene TRBV5-1; TRBD2 is a possible D gene (5 bases). The germline V gene has CDR1 SGHRS and CDR2 YFSETQ. The CDR3 has 12 residues. V dropped 4 bases and J dropped 4 bases, with 9 bases sitting between them. This CDR3 reads CASSNGGYEQYF. CDR3 nucleotides: TGCGCCAGCAGCAACGGAGGTTACGAGCAGTACTTC.

This clonotype came up a few times. This chain joins TRBV4-2 and TRBJ2-2, with 11 bases identical to TRBD2. This CDR3 region has 19 residues. V shed 1 base, J shed 4 bases, and the junction held 11 bases outside the gene matches. Germline CDR1 reads LGHNA; CDR2 reads YNFKEQ. The CDR3 DNA reads TGTGCCAGCAGCCAAGGAGCTCTAGCGGGGGGCAAGGGCACCGGGGAGCTGTTTTTT. Translating it yields CASSQGALAGGKGTGELFF.

The chain couples TRBV6-2 or TRBV6-3 to TRBJ2-3, with 7 bases aligning to TRBD2. The trim removed 2 bases at V and 4 bases at J, leaving 6 bases unmatched. The V gene's germline CDR1 is MNHEY and CDR2 SVGEGT. The CDR3 covers 15 residues. In DNA, the CDR3 is TGTGCCAGCAGTTACGGCGGGGGAAAGGCAGATACGCAGTATTTT. It encodes CASSYGGGKADTQYF.

CDR3 sequence reads: CASSQARMNTEAFF. The CDR3 coding sequence is TGCGCCAGCAGCCAAGCACGGATGAACACTGAAGCTTTCTTT. The chain has TRBV4-3 and TRBJ1-1; D is undetermined. CDR3 length: 14 amino acids. Trimming took 1 base from V and 0 from J, leaving 6 bases between them. Germline V lookup: CDR1 LGHNA, CDR2 YSLEER.

This clonotype came up many times. This chain links TRBV6-5 with TRBJ1-1; no clear D gene. With 6 bases removed from V and 4 bases from J, the gap between germline ends came to 9 bases. Looked up from germline, CDR1 is MNHEY and CDR2 is SVGAGI. The CDR3 covers 12 residues. The CDR3 sequence: CASSSRPTEAFF. The DNA for the CDR3 is TGTGCCAGCAGCTCTCGCCCCACTGAAGCTTTCTTT.

This clonotype was seen more than once but under ten times. The chain combines TRBV7-2 with TRBJ2-1; D possibly matches TRBD1 or TRBD2 (5 bases each). The V gene's germline CDR1 is SGHTA and CDR2 FQGNSA. V was trimmed by 7 bases and J by 9 bases, leaving 13 bases between them. This CDR3 is 12 amino acids long. The CDR3 spells CASTTGTGEQFF. In DNA form, the CDR3 reads TGTGCCAGCACCACGGGGACCGGTGAGCAGTTCTTC.

The chain links TRBV10-3 to TRBJ2-5; TRBD1 agrees at 8 bases. This CDR3 has 14 amino acids. V trimming: 6 bases; J trimming: 2 bases; junction bases outside the gene matches: 5. CDR1 is ENHRY and CDR2 is SYGVKD in the germline V gene. In DNA form, the CDR3 reads TGTGCCATCAGGGACAGGGTTTCGCAAGAGACCCAGTACTTC. As protein: CAIRDRVSQETQYF.

The chain joins TRBV7-3 to TRBJ2-1; 7 bases are shared with TRBD2. Trimming took 3 bases from V and 0 from J; bases not matched to a gene: 5. There are 16 residues in the CDR3. Per germline, CDR1 SGHTA and CDR2 FQGTGA. The CDR3 sequence: CASSLNGGFSYNEQFF. The DNA of the CDR3 is TGTGCCAGCAGCTTGAACGGGGGGTTCTCCTACAATGAGCAGTTCTTC.

This clonotype has a handful of counts. V gene TRBV12-3 or TRBV12-4 combines with J gene TRBJ2-2; D gene ambiguous. V lost 3 bases, J lost 7 bases, and 12 bases lay in between. This CDR3 spans 14 amino acids. CDR3 sequence reads: CASSFHQTSGELFF. Written as DNA, the CDR3 is TGTGCCAGCAGTTTTCACCAGACCAGCGGGGAGCTGTTTTTT.

Ten or more counts support this clonotype. This sequence joins TRBV7-2 and TRBJ2-3; D unresolved. Trimming stripped 3 bases from V and 4 bases from J, with 8 bases between. Germline V gene lookup returns CDR1 SGHTA and CDR2 FQGNSA. The CDR3 sequence is 13 residues long. CDR3 nucleotides: TGTGCCAGCAGCTTCCCCCGGGCAGATACGCAGTATTTT. Encoded protein: CASSFPRADTQYF.

This chain connects TRBV29-1 to TRBJ1-1; 7 nucleotides line up with TRBD1. The CDR3 extends over 14 amino acids. V lost 2 bases and J lost 0; bases outside the gene matches: 3. Germline CDR1 SQVTM, CDR2 ANQGSEA. The DNA for the CDR3 is TGCAGCGTTGAAAGGGACAGACTGAACACTGAAGCTTTCTTT. Translating gives CSVERDRLNTEAFF.

The chain employs TRBV4-2 and TRBJ2-3; no clear D gene. V lost 1 base and J 4 bases, leaving 6 bases between the germline ends. The germline CDR1 and CDR2 sequences are LGHNA and YNFKEQ. This CDR3 has 13 amino acids. CDR3 in DNA: TGTGCCAGCAGCCAAGGGTCATCAGATACGCAGTATTTT. As protein: CASSQGSSDTQYF.

This clonotype turned up a few times. The chain has TRBV27 and TRBJ2-4; TRBD1 might be the D (6 bases). V was clipped by 6 bases and J by 6 bases, with 18 bases between them. CDR1 is MNHEY and CDR2 is SMNVEV in the germline V gene (reference sequence). The CDR3 covers 15 residues. The CDR3 spells CASSLDRYAGNIQYF. For the CDR3, the DNA is TGTGCCAGCAGCCTCGACAGGTACGCAGGAAACATTCAGTACTTC.

Only a few counts were recorded for this clonotype. V usage is TRBV5-6 and J usage is TRBJ2-7, with D uncertain. The CDR3 totals 14 residues. CDR1 is SGHDT, CDR2 YYEEEE, per germline. Deletions cut 1 base from V and 7 bases from J, with 15 bases between. The CDR3 protein is CASSLSFTPLEQYF. In nucleotides, the CDR3 is TGTGCCAGCAGCTTGTCGTTCACCCCTTTGGAGCAGTACTTC.